This T cell receptor beta chain was documented in a study of blood T cell repertoires in COVID-19. As for the study in general: Samples of COVID-19 (acute and convalescent) were obtained from the United States, Italy and Spain. Nucleic acid was either cDNA or gDNA, and it came from T cells, B-cell-depleted T cells, or PBMCs.

The CDR3 is made up of 14 amino acids. The V gene end was trimmed by 0 bases and the J gene end by 4 bases; junction bases not matched to a gene: 5. Germline loops: CDR1 SQVTM, CDR2 ANQGSEA. Per the original methods: It was from reference gene primer amplification that nucleated cell counts were estimated. Clones were read by immunoSEQ multiplex PCR, and TCRdb kept only the in-frame ones, dropping some. V and J calls and clone size are as listed in that table; D and trimming were resolved from the DNA. The sample contains roughly 150,000 clones, around 90% of which appear only once. The sequenced sample was peripheral blood. The origin of this receptor is a man in his 60s with acute or convalescent COVID-19. This chain joins TRBV29-1 and TRBJ1-2, with 7 positions matching TRBD1. CDR3 nucleotide sequence: TGCAGCGTTGAAGATCGGCAGGGGGGCTATGGCTACACCTTC. Residues: CSVEDRQGGYGYTF. Based on the CDR3 plus reference TRBV29-1 and TRBJ1-2, the full variable domain is SAVISQKPSRDICQRGTSLTIQCQVDSQVTMMFWYRQQPGQSLTLIATANQGSEATYESGFVIDKFPISRPNLTFSTLTVSNMSPEDSSIYLCSVEDRQGGYGYTFGSGTRLTVV.